This TCR beta chain was sequenced during a study of cytomegalovirus exposure and HLA in healthy donors. Regarding this clone: The antigen is not known.

Study-wide points: The dataset shows that most TCR sequences were rare, while some public TCRs occurred in many donors. The authors later linked a missense DCLRE1C variant to TCR beta V- and J-gene trimming. Roughly uniform sequencing depth across donors was assumed, possibly incorrectly.

Researchers ran the PCR with 60 Vbeta and 13 Jbeta primers. The table came from immunoSEQ multiplex PCR; TCRdb's copy has only in-frame clones and leaves some out. The repertoire includes approximately 130,000 clones, 50% to 75% of them detected once, and 2.4% sits in the top ten. The receptor's source is a woman aged 40 to 50 in good health and CMV-seronegative. Sequencing was done on a sample of PBMCs.

For the CDR3, the DNA is TGTGCCAGCAGCACCTTTGGACAGGGGGCACGCAATGAGCAGTTCTTC. Translation: CASSTFGQGARNEQFF. J is TRBJ2-1 and V is TRBV7-2; 11 bases are shared with TRBD1. The V and J ends lost 5 bases and 6 bases, in that order; junction bases with no gene match: 9. The CDR3 is 16 amino acids. Germline values: CDR1 SGHTA, CDR2 FQGNSA.